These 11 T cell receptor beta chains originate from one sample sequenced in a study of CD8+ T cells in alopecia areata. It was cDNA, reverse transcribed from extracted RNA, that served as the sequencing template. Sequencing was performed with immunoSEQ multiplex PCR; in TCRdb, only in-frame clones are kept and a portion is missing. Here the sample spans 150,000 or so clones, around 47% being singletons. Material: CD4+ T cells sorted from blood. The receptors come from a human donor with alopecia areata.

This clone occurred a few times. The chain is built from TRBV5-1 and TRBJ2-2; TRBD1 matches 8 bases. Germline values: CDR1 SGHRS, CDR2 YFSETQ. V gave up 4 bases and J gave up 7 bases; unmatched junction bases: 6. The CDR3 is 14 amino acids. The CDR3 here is CASSPDRVGGELFF. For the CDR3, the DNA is TGCGCCAGCAGCCCGGACAGGGTTGGCGGGGAGCTGTTTTTT.

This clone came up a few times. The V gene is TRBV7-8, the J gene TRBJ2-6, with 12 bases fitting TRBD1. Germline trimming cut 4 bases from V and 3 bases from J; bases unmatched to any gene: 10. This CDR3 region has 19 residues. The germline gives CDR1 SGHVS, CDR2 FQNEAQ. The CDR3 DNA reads TGTGCCAGCAGCTCCCCCCCGGGACAGGGGGCGTATGGGGCCAACGTCCTGACTTTC. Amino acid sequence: CASSSPPGQGAYGANVLTF.

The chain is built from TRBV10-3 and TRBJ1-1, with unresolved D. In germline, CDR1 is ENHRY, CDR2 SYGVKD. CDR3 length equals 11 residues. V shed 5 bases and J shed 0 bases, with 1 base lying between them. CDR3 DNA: TGTGCCATCAGTATGAACACTGAAGCTTTCTTT. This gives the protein CAISMNTEAFF.

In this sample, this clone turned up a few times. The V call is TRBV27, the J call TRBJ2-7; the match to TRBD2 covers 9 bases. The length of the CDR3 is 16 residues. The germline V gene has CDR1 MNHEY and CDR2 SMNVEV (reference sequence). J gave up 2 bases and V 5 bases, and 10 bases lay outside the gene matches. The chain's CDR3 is CASSPGAGGPPYEQYF. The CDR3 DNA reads TGTGCCAGCAGTCCCGGGGCGGGAGGGCCCCCCTACGAGCAGTACTTC.

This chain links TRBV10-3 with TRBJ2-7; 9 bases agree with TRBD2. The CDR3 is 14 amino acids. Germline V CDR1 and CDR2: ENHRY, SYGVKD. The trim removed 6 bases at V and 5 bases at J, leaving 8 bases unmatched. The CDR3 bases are TGTGCCATCAGATGGGGGACTAGCAGCGACGAGCAGTACTTC. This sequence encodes CAIRWGTSSDEQYF.

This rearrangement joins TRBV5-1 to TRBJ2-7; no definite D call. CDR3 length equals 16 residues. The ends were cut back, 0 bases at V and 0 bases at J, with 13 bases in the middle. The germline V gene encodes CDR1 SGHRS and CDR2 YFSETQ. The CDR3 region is CASSLVGSPSSYEQYF. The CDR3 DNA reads TGCGCCAGCAGCTTGGTGGGCAGTCCGAGCTCCTACGAGCAGTACTTC.

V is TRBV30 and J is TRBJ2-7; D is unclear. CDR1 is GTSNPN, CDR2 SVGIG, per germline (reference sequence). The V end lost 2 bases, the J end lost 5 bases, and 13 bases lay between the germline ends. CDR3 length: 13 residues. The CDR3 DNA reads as TGTGCCTGGAGTCTTCGGTTCAAGGACGAGCAGTACTTC. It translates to CAWSLRFKDEQYF.

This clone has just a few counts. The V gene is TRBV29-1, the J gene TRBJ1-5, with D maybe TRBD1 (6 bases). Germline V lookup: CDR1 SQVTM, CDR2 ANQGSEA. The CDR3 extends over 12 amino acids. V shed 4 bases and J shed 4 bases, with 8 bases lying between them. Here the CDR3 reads CSVADRNQPQHF. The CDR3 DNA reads TGCAGCGTTGCCGACAGGAATCAGCCCCAGCATTTT.

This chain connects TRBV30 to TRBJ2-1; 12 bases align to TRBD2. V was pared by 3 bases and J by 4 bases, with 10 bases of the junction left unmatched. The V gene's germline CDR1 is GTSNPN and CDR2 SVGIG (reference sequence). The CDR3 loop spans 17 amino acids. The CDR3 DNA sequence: TGTGCCTGGAGCCCCTCCCGGACTAGCGGGGCTTACAATGAGCAGTTCTTC. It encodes CAWSPSRTSGAYNEQFF.

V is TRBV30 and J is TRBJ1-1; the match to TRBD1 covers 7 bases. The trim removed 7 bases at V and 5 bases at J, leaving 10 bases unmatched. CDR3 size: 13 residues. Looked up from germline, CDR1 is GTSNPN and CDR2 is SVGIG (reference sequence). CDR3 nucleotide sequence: TGTGCCTACCAAGGGGGCCCTGGGACTGAAGCTTTCTTT. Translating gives CAYQGGPGTEAFF. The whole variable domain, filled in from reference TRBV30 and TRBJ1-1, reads SQTIHQWPATLVQPVGSPLSLECTVEGTSNPNLYWYRQAAGRGLQLLFYSVGIGQISSEVPQNLSASRPQDRQFILSSKKLLLSDSGFYLCAYQGGPGTEAFFGQGTRLTVV.

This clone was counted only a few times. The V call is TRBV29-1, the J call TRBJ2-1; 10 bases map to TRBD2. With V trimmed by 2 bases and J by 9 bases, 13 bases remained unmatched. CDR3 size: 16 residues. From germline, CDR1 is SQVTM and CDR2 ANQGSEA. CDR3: CSVEFLAGVVRLEQFF. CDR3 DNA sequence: TGCAGCGTTGAATTTCTAGCGGGAGTGGTTCGGCTTGAGCAGTTCTTC.